This note documents a single T cell receptor beta chain sequence. The data derive from a study of shared clonotypes between healthy human individuals. Trimming took 5 bases from V and 0 from J, leaving 12 bases between them. From germline, CDR1 is SGHRS and CDR2 YFSETQ. The CDR3 spans 16 residues. Using immunoSEQ multiplex PCR, the repertoire was profiled, and TCRdb retains in-frame clones only, with some absent. The data show 2.5 million or so clones, with around nine tenths seen just once and over 0.12% held by the top ten. The sequenced sample consisted of naive CD4+ T cells sorted from blood. Described subset: CD45RA+ positively selected. The chain uses TRBV5-1 and TRBJ1-6; no reliable D call. The sequence came from a man younger than 35 in good health. CDR3 region: CASSGQVNSYNSPLHF. CDR3 bases: TGCGCCAGCAGTGGGCAGGTCAACTCCTATAATTCACCCCTCCACTTT.